Below, 12 T cell receptor beta chains from the same sample are listed, as sequenced in a study of untreated major depressive disorder. Overall study findings and caveats: TRBV05-01 (Vbeta 5.1) usage was higher in CD4+ T cells of depressed patients than controls.

These receptors lack a known antigen. The assay was immunoSEQ multiplex PCR, and TCRdb's table has in-frame clones only and misses some. This sample has about 25,000 clones, with roughly nine tenths found just once. Sequences were obtained from CD4+ T cells from PBMCs. Every receptor here comes from a woman aged 30 to 39 with major depressive disorder.

This clone was seen only a few times. The gene calls are TRBV6-1 and TRBJ1-2; TRBD1 aligns across 7 bases. Germline V CDR1 and CDR2: MNHNS, SASEGT. The CDR3 loop spans 14 amino acids. V shed 8 bases and J 0 bases; nucleotides not matched to a gene: 6. This CDR3 reads CASGKTGTNYGYTF. The CDR3 DNA sequence: TGTGCCAGCGGAAAGACAGGGACTAACTATGGCTACACCTTC.

The chain is built from TRBV29-1 and TRBJ2-1; 9 bases line up with TRBD2. V lost 6 bases and J lost 4; bases outside the gene matches: 10. Germline-derived CDR1 and CDR2 are SQVTM and ANQGSEA. This CDR3 has 15 amino acids. CDR3 amino acids: CSVAKMTSGYNEQFF. In DNA form, the CDR3 reads TGCAGCGTCGCGAAAATGACTAGCGGATACAATGAGCAGTTCTTC.

This sequence joins TRBV5-1 and TRBJ1-5; no clear D. Germline CDR1 SGHRS, CDR2 YFSETQ. V lost 4 bases and J 7 bases, leaving 15 bases between the germline ends. CDR3 length: 14 residues. Here the CDR3 DNA reads TGCGCCAGCAGCCTAATTTGGGGTCCCCAGCCCCAGCATTTT. Amino acid sequence: CASSLIWGPQPQHF.

This clone was seen only once. The chain carries TRBV20-1 and TRBJ1-6; D ambiguous. This CDR3 spans 11 amino acids. The germline gives CDR1 DFQATT, CDR2 SNEGSKA (reference sequence). V lost 6 bases, J lost 5 bases, and 5 bases lay in between. The CDR3 DNA reads TGCAGTGCAGAAGATAATTCACCCCTCCACTTT. Residues: CSAEDNSPLHF.

J is TRBJ2-7 and V is TRBV20-1; weak D call: TRBD1 (5 bases). Germline lookup yields CDR1 DFQATT and CDR2 SNEGSKA (reference sequence). V was trimmed by 8 bases and J by 3 bases, leaving 11 bases between them. This CDR3 spans 11 amino acids. CDR3 bases: TGCAGTTGGACATCAGACTACGAGCAGTACTTC. Translated, it gives CSWTSDYEQYF.

The chain is built from TRBV5-1 and TRBJ2-7; D might be TRBD2 (6 bases). CDR1 and CDR2 (germline): SGHRS, YFSETQ. CDR3 size: 13 residues. Between the trimmed V and J ends, which lost 0 bases and 4 bases, there was a span of 8 bases. The CDR3 sequence: CASSLAAGYEQYF. The CDR3 region has the DNA TGCGCCAGCAGCTTGGCGGCGGGATACGAGCAGTACTTC.

This sequence joins TRBV6-5 and TRBJ1-1; D unresolved. The germline V gene has CDR1 MNHEY and CDR2 SVGAGI. This CDR3 has 14 residues. Deletions cut 2 bases from V and 1 base from J, with 8 bases between. CDR3 loop: CASSYGRTNTEAFF. DNA for the CDR3: TGTGCCAGCAGTTACGGGCGGACGAACACTGAAGCTTTCTTT.

This chain connects TRBV19 to TRBJ1-1; tentative D call: TRBD1 (5 bases). The CDR3 is made up of 13 amino acids. CDR1 is LNHDA and CDR2 is SQIVND in the germline V gene (reference sequence). The CDR3 bases are TGTGCTTCGGGGCGGGGACCTAACACTGAAGCTTTCTTT. As protein: CASGRGPNTEAFF.

The rearrangement joins TRBV7-9 to TRBJ1-3; 9 bases agree with TRBD1. The V segment lost 2 bases and the J segment 2 bases; nucleotides outside the gene matches: 1. The CDR3 contains 15 residues. Germline-derived CDR1 and CDR2 are SEHNR and FQNEAQ (reference sequence). CDR3 amino acids: CASSLRDRAGNTIYF. The CDR3 DNA follows: TGTGCCAGCAGCTTAAGGGACAGGGCTGGAAACACCATATATTTT.

This chain connects TRBV7-8 to TRBJ1-5; 9 bases are shared with TRBD1. V trimming: 5 bases; J trimming: 0 bases; junction bases outside the gene matches: 5. The CDR3 loop spans 16 amino acids. Germline V gives CDR1 SGHVS, CDR2 FQNEAQ. The CDR3 spells CASSPGTGHSNQPQHF. The CDR3 region has the DNA TGTGCCAGCAGCCCGGGGACAGGGCATAGCAATCAGCCCCAGCATTTT. Variable domain in full (rest from reference TRBV7-8 and TRBJ1-5): GAGVSQSPRYKVAKRGQDVALRCDPISGHVSLFWYQQALGQGPEFLTYFQNEAQLDKSGLPSDRFFAERPEGSVSTLKIQRTQQEDSAVYLCASSPGTGHSNQPQHFGDGTRLSIL.

V usage is TRBV10-3 and J usage is TRBJ2-7; D is unresolved. Between the trimmed V and J ends, which lost 8 bases and 2 bases, there was a span of 7 bases. CDR1 and CDR2 from the germline V gene are ENHRY and SYGVKD. The CDR3 sequence is 11 residues long. CDR3 DNA sequence: TGTGCCATCTCAGATACCTACGAGCAGTACTTC. It is translated as CAISDTYEQYF.

The chain recombines TRBV2 with TRBJ2-1; 10 bases match TRBD2. Germline V gives CDR1 SNHLY, CDR2 FYNNEI. CDR3 length: 15 residues. Trimming at V came to 9 bases and at J to 0 bases, leaving 5 bases not matched to a gene. CDR3 in DNA: TGTGCCAGTAACGAGCGGGGGGGCTCCTACAATGAGCAGTTCTTC. It encodes CASNERGGSYNEQFF. The full variable domain, completed using reference TRBV2 and TRBJ2-1, is EPEVTQTPSHQVTQMGQEVILRCVPISNHLYFYWYRQILGQKVEFLVSFYNNEISEKSEIFDDQFSVERPDGSNFTLKIRSTKLEDSAMYFCASNERGGSYNEQFFGPGTRLTVL.